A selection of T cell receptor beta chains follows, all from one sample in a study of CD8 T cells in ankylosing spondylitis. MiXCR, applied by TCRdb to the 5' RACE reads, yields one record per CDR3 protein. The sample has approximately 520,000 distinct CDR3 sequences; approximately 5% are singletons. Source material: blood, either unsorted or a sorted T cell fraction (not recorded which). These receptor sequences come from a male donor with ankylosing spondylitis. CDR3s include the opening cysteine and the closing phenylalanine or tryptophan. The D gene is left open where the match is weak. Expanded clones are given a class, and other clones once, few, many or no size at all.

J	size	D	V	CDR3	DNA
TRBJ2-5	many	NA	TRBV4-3	CASSQDLLEETQYF	TGCGCCAGCAGCCAAGATCTTTTGGAGGAGACCCAGTACTTC
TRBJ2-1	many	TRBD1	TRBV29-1	CSARSPGQGAYNEQFF	TGCAGCGCCCGATCACCGGGACAGGGGGCATACAATGAGCAGTTCTTC
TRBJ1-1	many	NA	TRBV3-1	CASSQRGVDYAFF	TGTGCCAGCAGCCAAAGGGGCGTTGATTACGCTTTCTTT
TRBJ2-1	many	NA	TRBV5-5	CASSSRAQLGNEQFF	TGTGCCAGCAGCTCCCGGGCACAGTTGGGGAATGAGCAGTTCTTC
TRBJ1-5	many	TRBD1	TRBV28	CASSFGQVDNQPQHF	TGTGCCAGCAGTTTCGGACAGGTAGATAATCAGCCCCAGCATTTT
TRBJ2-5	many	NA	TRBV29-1	CSVEDAVGTQYF	TGCAGCGTTGAAGATGCCGTTGGTACCCAGTACTTC
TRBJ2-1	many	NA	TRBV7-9	CASSSSGRNEQFF	TGTGCCAGCAGTTCGTCAGGGCGGAATGAGCAGTTCTTC
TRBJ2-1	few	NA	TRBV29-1	CSVEDPQAVPLYNEQFF	TGCAGCGTTGAAGATCCACAGGCCGTTCCCCTTTACAATGAGCAGTTCTTC
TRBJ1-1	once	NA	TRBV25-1	CASSDPNTDAFF	TGTGCCAGCAGTGACCCAAACACTGACGCTTTCTTT
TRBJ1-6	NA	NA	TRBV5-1	CASSLAAAAANSPLHF	TGCGCCAGCAGCTTGGCCGCGGCAGCAGCCAATTCACCCCTCCACTTT